Below, 30 T cell receptor beta chains from the same sample are listed, as sequenced in a study of early T cells in non-severe SARS-CoV-2 infection. TCRdb re-called the 5' RACE reads through MiXCR, storing one row per CDR3 protein. This sample has fewer than 90,000 distinct CDR3 sequences; 13% to 15% occur once, and the top ten carry 9.5% to 13%. Sequencing input: whole blood. The source of these receptors is an adult who was a healthcare worker with PCR-confirmed SARS-CoV-2 infection or an uninfected control (not recorded which).

The chain joins TRBV10-3 to TRBJ1-2; 7 positions match TRBD1. Germline V gene sequence: CDR1 ENHRY, CDR2 SYGVKD. The CDR3 totals 12 residues. Trimming removed 4 bases from V and 6 bases from J; junction bases left unmatched: 2. CDR3 residues: CAISGQGHGYTF. As DNA, the CDR3 is TGTGCCATCAGTGGACAGGGCCATGGCTACACCTTC.

The table lists this clonotype with many counts. The chain has TRBV12-3 or TRBV12-4 and TRBJ1-3; D is uncertain. V shed 7 bases and J shed 0 bases, with 10 bases lying between them. CDR3 size: 14 residues. CDR3 DNA: TGTGCCAGCACCCTATACCACTCTGGAAACACCATATATTTT. Its protein is CASTLYHSGNTIYF.

V and J are TRBV4-1 and TRBJ2-1, with D perhaps TRBD1 (5 bases). The V gene lost 0 bases and the J gene lost 1 base, with 10 bases spanning the gap. The CDR3 spans 16 residues. From germline, CDR1 is MGHRA and CDR2 YSYEKL. In nucleotides, the CDR3 is TGCGCCAGCAGCCAAGATTACAGGTATTCCTACAATGAGCAGTTCTTC. This encodes CASSQDYRYSYNEQFF.

This clonotype was counted many times. The CDR3 is CSGPHRFYSNQPQHF. The CDR3 nucleotides read TGCAGTGGACCTCACAGGTTTTATAGCAATCAGCCCCAGCATTTT. The chain uses TRBV20-1 and TRBJ1-5, with a weak D call TRBD1 (5 bases). Deletions cut 7 bases from V and 0 bases from J, with 16 bases between. The CDR3 has 15 amino acids. Germline V gene sequence: CDR1 DFQATT, CDR2 SNEGSKA (reference sequence).

This clonotype was observed a handful of times. This chain links TRBV6-2 or TRBV6-3 with TRBJ1-6; D not certain. This CDR3 is built from 14 residues. Trimming stripped 6 bases from V and 8 bases from J, with 14 bases between. Germline values: CDR1 MNHEY, CDR2 SVGEGT. The CDR3 DNA follows: TGTGCCAGCAGACCCCGGGGTGTAGATTCACCCCTCCACTTT. This translates into CASRPRGVDSPLHF.

This clonotype was counted ten times or more. The rearrangement joins TRBV28 to TRBJ2-7; D is perhaps TRBD1 (6 bases). With 8 bases removed from V and 2 bases from J, the gap between germline ends came to 10 bases. The germline gives CDR1 MDHEN, CDR2 SYDVKM. The CDR3 loop spans 12 amino acids. The CDR3 coding sequence is TGTGCCAGCTTGGACAGAACCTACGAGCAGTACTTC. As protein: CASLDRTYEQYF.

The sample holds a few counts of this clonotype. The V gene is TRBV18, the J gene TRBJ2-1; a weak D match, TRBD1 (5 bases). The CDR3 length is 14 residues. V was shortened by 2 bases and J by 6 bases, with 11 bases between the two germline ends. Per the germline V gene, CDR1 is KGHSH and CDR2 is LQKENI. CDR3 sequence: CASSPIGRVNEQFF. The CDR3 region has the DNA TGTGCCAGCTCACCAATCGGCAGGGTCAATGAGCAGTTCTTC.

This clonotype came up a few times. The chain joins TRBV29-1 to TRBJ2-1, with 7 bases lining up with TRBD1. Germline CDR1 reads SQVTM; CDR2 reads ANQGSEA. The ends lost 2 bases at V and 5 bases at J; junction bases unmatched: 12. This CDR3 has 16 residues. Here the CDR3 DNA reads TGCAGCGTTGAAACTCCCGACAGGGTAGGGAACAATGAGCAGTTCTTC. Translating gives CSVETPDRVGNNEQFF.

Many counts were recorded for this clonotype. The rearrangement uses TRBV20-1 and TRBJ1-1, with D uncertain. V was shortened by 0 bases and J by 3 bases, with 11 bases between the two germline ends. Germline V gene sequence: CDR1 DFQATT, CDR2 SNEGSKA (reference sequence). The CDR3 spans 14 residues. The CDR3 nucleotides are TGCAGTGCTAGAGATAGCTACAGCGACACTGAAGCTTTCTTT. This translates into CSARDSYSDTEAFF.

In its sample, this clonotype was seen many times. This chain joins TRBV5-1 and TRBJ2-5; 11 bases line up with TRBD2. The CDR3 spans 14 residues. V lost 4 bases to trimming and J lost 2 bases; unmatched junction nucleotides: 1. Germline V gene sequence: CDR1 SGHRS, CDR2 YFSETQ. The CDR3 DNA is TGCGCCAGCAGCCGACTAGCGGGGCAAGAGACCCAGTACTTC. The encoded protein is CASSRLAGQETQYF.

This clonotype was seen many times. This rearrangement joins TRBV12-5 to TRBJ1-5; D gene uncertain. V gave up 0 bases and J gave up 4 bases, with 13 bases separating them. The CDR3 length is 16 residues. CDR1 LGHNT and CDR2 FRNRAP come from the germline V gene. CDR3 bases: TGTGCTAGTGGTTTGGTACTCGGGAGGATAAATCAGCCCCAGCATTTT. This translates into CASGLVLGRINQPQHF.

The chain couples TRBV3-1 to TRBJ2-5; perhaps TRBD1 as D (5 bases). CDR3 length: 12 amino acids. The germline V gene encodes CDR1 LGHDT and CDR2 YNNKEL (reference sequence). Trimming took 4 bases from V and 5 from J, leaving 8 bases between them. Written as DNA, the CDR3 is TGTGCCAGCAGCCGGAACAGGGAGACCCAGTACTTC. This gives the protein CASSRNRETQYF.

The chain is built from TRBV7-9 and TRBJ2-6, with D hard to call. Germline values: CDR1 SEHNR, CDR2 FQNEAQ (reference sequence). The CDR3 loop spans 16 amino acids. Trimming took off 6 bases at V and 0 bases at J, with 12 bases between the two ends. CDR3 sequence: CASRSTRTSGANVLTF. In nucleotides, the CDR3 is TGTGCCAGCAGGTCAACTCGGACCTCTGGGGCCAACGTCCTGACTTTC.

The chain is built from TRBV7-2 and TRBJ2-1; D perhaps matches TRBD2 (6 bases). This CDR3 region has 13 residues. Germline CDR1 is SGHTA and CDR2 is FQGNSA. The V and J ends lost 5 bases and 9 bases respectively, with 14 bases between them. This chain's CDR3 is CASSVTSRGEQFF. The CDR3, as DNA: TGTGCCAGCAGCGTGACTAGTCGGGGTGAGCAGTTCTTC.

In its sample, this clonotype was seen a few times. This rearrangement joins TRBV12-3 or TRBV12-4 to TRBJ1-3; weak D call: TRBD1 (5 bases). V lost 2 bases and J 2 bases, leaving 7 bases between the germline ends. The CDR3 is made up of 14 amino acids. The CDR3 region is CASSLWGTGNTIYF. The CDR3 DNA reads as TGTGCCAGCAGTTTATGGGGGACTGGAAACACCATATATTTT.

This chain connects TRBV4-3 to TRBJ2-3, with D possibly matching TRBD1 (5 bases). CDR1 is LGHNA and CDR2 is YSLEER in the germline V gene. Trimming cost V 0 bases and J 0 bases, with 13 bases left between them. This CDR3 is 17 amino acids long. The CDR3 bases are TGCGCCAGCAGCCAAGAGGGAACAGGTTTTAGCACAGATACGCAGTATTTT. Its protein product is CASSQEGTGFSTDTQYF.

The gene calls are TRBV20-1 and TRBJ2-7; TRBD1 might be the D (6 bases). Trimming cost V 4 bases and J 4 bases, with 17 bases left between them. Germline values: CDR1 DFQATT, CDR2 SNEGSKA (reference sequence). The CDR3 runs 14 residues. CDR3 in amino acids: CSATPGPRGYEQYF. CDR3 DNA: TGCAGTGCTACCCCGGGGCCCAGGGGATACGAGCAGTACTTC.

The chain recombines TRBV20-1 with TRBJ1-6; possibly TRBD1 for D (5 bases). The CDR3 consists of 15 residues. Between the trimmed V and J ends, which lost 3 bases and 0 bases, there was a span of 9 bases. CDR1 DFQATT and CDR2 SNEGSKA come from the germline V gene (reference sequence). The CDR3 sequence is CSARDTSSYNSPLHF. The DNA for the CDR3 is TGCAGTGCTAGGGACACAAGCTCCTATAATTCACCCCTCCACTTT.

Only a few counts were recorded for this clonotype. The chain combines TRBV7-2 with TRBJ2-5, with D perhaps TRBD2 (6 bases). The CDR3 is 15 amino acids. Trimming shortened V by 1 base and J by 3 bases, and 12 bases separated the two germline ends. Germline V gives CDR1 SGHTA, CDR2 FQGNSA. Here the CDR3 reads CASSLDIRREETQYF. Written as DNA, the CDR3 is TGTGCCAGCAGCTTAGATATCCGGAGGGAAGAGACCCAGTACTTC.

This clonotype has more than one count but fewer than ten. V usage is TRBV29-1 and J usage is TRBJ2-3; D gene uncertain. From germline, CDR1 is SQVTM and CDR2 ANQGSEA. The length of the CDR3 is 14 residues. CDR3 in DNA: TGCAGTTCTACGGCCAGCTGGGGCACAGATACGCAGTATTTT. Translated, it gives CSSTASWGTDTQYF.

This clonotype was seen more than once but under ten times. V is TRBV20-1 and J is TRBJ2-5; D not certain. The germline V gene encodes CDR1 DFQATT and CDR2 SNEGSKA (reference sequence). The CDR3 contains 12 residues. The ends were cut back, 2 bases at V and 4 bases at J, with 8 bases in the middle. The CDR3 nucleotides read TGCAGTGCTAGATTTCCCGGAGAGACCCAGTACTTC. Its protein is CSARFPGETQYF.

V and J are TRBV7-3 and TRBJ1-6, with TRBD1 identical over 7 bases. Looked up from germline, CDR1 is SGHTA and CDR2 is FQGTGA. The CDR3 length is 16 residues. V lost 3 bases and J lost 4; bases outside the gene matches: 6. The CDR3 nucleotides read TGTGCCAGCAGCTTGACTCCGGGACAGTATAATTCACCCCTCCACTTT. This translates into CASSLTPGQYNSPLHF.

The J gene is TRBJ1-4, the V gene TRBV25-1; possibly TRBD1 for D (6 bases). The CDR3 is 15 amino acids. Trimming pared 3 bases from V and 8 bases from J, leaving 16 bases between. Germline lookup yields CDR1 MGHDK and CDR2 SYGVNS. This chain's CDR3 is CASSDSWGAGEKLFF. The CDR3 DNA reads as TGTGCCAGCAGTGACTCCTGGGGGGCAGGAGAAAAACTGTTTTTT.

The chain has TRBV20-1 and TRBJ2-3; possible D gene TRBD1, 5 bases. The CDR3 sequence is 15 residues long. Germline V gives CDR1 DFQATT, CDR2 SNEGSKA (reference sequence). Trimming pared 2 bases from V and 3 bases from J, leaving 15 bases between. The CDR3 region has the DNA TGCAGTGCTAGAACCCCGGGCAGGGAAACAGATACGCAGTATTTT. Amino acids: CSARTPGRETDTQYF.

There are a few counts of this clonotype. J is TRBJ2-1 and V is TRBV19; 14 bases align to TRBD2. Germline V gives CDR1 LNHDA, CDR2 SQIVND (reference sequence). V lost 4 bases and J lost 6; bases outside the gene matches: 8. The length of the CDR3 is 17 residues. The chain's CDR3 is CASSTRGLAGGANEQFF. The CDR3 DNA reads as TGTGCCAGTAGTACCCGAGGACTAGCGGGGGGAGCCAATGAGCAGTTCTTC.

The chain has TRBV7-9 and TRBJ2-2; D is perhaps TRBD1 (6 bases). There are 13 residues in the CDR3. Trimming cost V 5 bases and J 6 bases, with 10 bases left between them. Germline loops: CDR1 SEHNR, CDR2 FQNEAQ (reference sequence). The CDR3 coding sequence is TGTGCCAGCAGCCCACGACAGGCCGGGGAGCTGTTTTTT. This sequence encodes CASSPRQAGELFF.

This chain links TRBV28 with TRBJ2-7, with D maybe TRBD1 (5 bases). Per germline, CDR1 MDHEN and CDR2 SYDVKM. This CDR3 is 15 amino acids long. Trimming pared 2 bases from V and 5 bases from J, leaving 16 bases between. The DNA for the CDR3 is TGTGCCAGCAGTTTACTTGGCAGGGCAACACACGAGCAGTACTTC. Its translation: CASSLLGRATHEQYF.

V gene TRBV5-1 combines with J gene TRBJ2-3; a weak D match, TRBD2 (5 bases). Germline CDR1 and CDR2: SGHRS and YFSETQ. Deletions cut 1 base from V and 0 bases from J, with 12 bases between. The CDR3 contains 16 residues. CDR3 protein: CASSLWGEPSTDTQYF. For the CDR3, the DNA is TGCGCCAGCAGCTTGTGGGGAGAACCTAGCACAGATACGCAGTATTTT. The complete variable domain, with remaining parts taken from reference TRBV5-1 and TRBJ2-3, reads KAGVTQTPRYLIKTRGQQVTLSCSPISGHRSVSWYQQTPGQGLQFLFEYFSETQRNKGNFPGRFSGRQFSNSRSEMNVSTLELGDSALYLCASSLWGEPSTDTQYFGPGTRLTVL.

V usage is TRBV3-1 and J usage is TRBJ1-1; D perhaps matches TRBD1 (6 bases). This CDR3 region has 15 residues. Per the germline V gene, CDR1 is LGHDT and CDR2 is YNNKEL (reference sequence). V dropped 4 bases and J dropped 0 bases, with 12 bases sitting between them. CDR3 DNA sequence: TGTGCCAGCAGCCCAGGGGTCCTAATGAACACTGAAGCTTTCTTT. It encodes CASSPGVLMNTEAFF.

This clonotype was seen a handful of times. The rearrangement uses TRBV18 and TRBJ2-5; 8 nucleotides align to TRBD1. The CDR3 has 15 amino acids. CDR1 is KGHSH, CDR2 LQKENI, per germline. The ends lost 3 bases at V and 5 bases at J; junction bases unmatched: 8. In DNA, the CDR3 is TGTGCCAGCTCACCGAAGGACAGGGCATGGGAGACCCAGTACTTC. Its protein product is CASSPKDRAWETQYF. The variable domain in full, completed from reference TRBV18 and TRBJ2-5, reads NAGVMQNPRHLVRRRGQEARLRCSPMKGHSHVYWYRQLPEEGLKFMVYLQKENIIDESGMPKERFSAEFPKEGPSILRIQQVVRGDSAAYFCASSPKDRAWETQYFGPGTRLLVL.